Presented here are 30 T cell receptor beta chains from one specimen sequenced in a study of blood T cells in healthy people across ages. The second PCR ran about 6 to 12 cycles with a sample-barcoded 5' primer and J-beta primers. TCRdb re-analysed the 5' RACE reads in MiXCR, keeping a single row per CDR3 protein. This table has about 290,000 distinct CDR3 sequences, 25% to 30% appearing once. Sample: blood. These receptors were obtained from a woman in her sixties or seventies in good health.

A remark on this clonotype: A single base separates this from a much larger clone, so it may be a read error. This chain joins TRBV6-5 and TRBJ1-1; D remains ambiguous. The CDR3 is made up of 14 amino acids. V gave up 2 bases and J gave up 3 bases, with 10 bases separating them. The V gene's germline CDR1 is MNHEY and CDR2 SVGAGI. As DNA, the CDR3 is TGTGCCAGCAGTTACGGGCGGGCAGACACTGAAGCTTTCTTT. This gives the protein CASSYGRADTEAFF.

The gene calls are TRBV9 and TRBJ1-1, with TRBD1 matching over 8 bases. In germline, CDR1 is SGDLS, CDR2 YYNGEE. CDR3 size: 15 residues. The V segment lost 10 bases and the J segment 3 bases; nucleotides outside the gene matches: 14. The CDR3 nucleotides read TGTGCCTCCTCCCAGGGGGCGGAAGAAGACACTGAAGCTTTCTTT. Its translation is CASSQGAEEDTEAFF.

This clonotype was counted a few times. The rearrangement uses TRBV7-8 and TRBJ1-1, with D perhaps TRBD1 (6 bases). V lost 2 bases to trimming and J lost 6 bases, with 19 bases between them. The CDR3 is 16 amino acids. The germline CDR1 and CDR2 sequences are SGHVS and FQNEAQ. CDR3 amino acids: CASSLKDSRGPPEAFF. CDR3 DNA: TGTGCCAGCAGCTTAAAGGACAGTCGAGGGCCCCCTGAAGCTTTCTTT.

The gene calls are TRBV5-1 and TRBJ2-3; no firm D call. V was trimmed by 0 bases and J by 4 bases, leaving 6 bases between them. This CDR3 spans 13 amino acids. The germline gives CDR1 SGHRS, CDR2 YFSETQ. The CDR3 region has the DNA TGCGCCAGCAGCTTGGCCATGCCAGATACGCAGTATTTT. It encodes CASSLAMPDTQYF.

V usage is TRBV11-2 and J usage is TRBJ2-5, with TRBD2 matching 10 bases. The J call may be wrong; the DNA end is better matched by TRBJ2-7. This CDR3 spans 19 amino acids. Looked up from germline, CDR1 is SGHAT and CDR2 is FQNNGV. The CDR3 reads CASSNEGVAGGVLAYEQYF. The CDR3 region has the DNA TGTGCCAGTAGCAACGAGGGGGTAGCGGGAGGCGTGCTGGCCTACGAGCAGTACTTC.

The CDR3 DNA sequence: TGCGCCAGCAGCTTGGACCCGGTGGGAGCGGGAGTAAAGACCCAGTACTTC. As protein: CASSLDPVGAGVKTQYF. The V call is TRBV5-1, the J call TRBJ2-5, with TRBD2 identical over 8 bases. Germline CDR1 reads SGHRS; CDR2 reads YFSETQ. The CDR3 runs 17 residues. Unmatched junction bases numbered 13, after V lost 0 bases and J lost 6 bases.

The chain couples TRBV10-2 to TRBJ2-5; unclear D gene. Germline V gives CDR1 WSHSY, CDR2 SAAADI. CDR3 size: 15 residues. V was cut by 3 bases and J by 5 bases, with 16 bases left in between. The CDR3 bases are TGCGCCAGCAGTGATATCCAACTTCTTGGGGAGACCCAGTACTTC. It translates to CASSDIQLLGETQYF.

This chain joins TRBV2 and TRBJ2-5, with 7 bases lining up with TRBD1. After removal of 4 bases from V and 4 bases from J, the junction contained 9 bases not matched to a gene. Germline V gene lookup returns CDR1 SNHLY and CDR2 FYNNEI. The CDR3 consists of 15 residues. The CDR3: CASSVTNRGGETQYF. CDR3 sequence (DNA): TGTGCCAGCAGTGTAACGAACAGGGGCGGAGAGACCCAGTACTTC.

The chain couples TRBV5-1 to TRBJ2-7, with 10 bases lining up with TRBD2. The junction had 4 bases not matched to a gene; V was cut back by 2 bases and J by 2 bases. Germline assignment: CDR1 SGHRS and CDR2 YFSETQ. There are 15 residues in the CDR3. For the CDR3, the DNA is TGCGCCAGCAGCTTCGGGACTAGCGATCCCTACGAGCAGTACTTC. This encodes CASSFGTSDPYEQYF.

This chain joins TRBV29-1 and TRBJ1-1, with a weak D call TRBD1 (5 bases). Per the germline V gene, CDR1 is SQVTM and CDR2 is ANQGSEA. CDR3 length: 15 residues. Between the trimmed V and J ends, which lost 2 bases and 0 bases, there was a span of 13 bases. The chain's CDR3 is CSVERGGDLNTEAFF. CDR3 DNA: TGCAGCGTTGAAAGGGGCGGAGATCTGAACACTGAAGCTTTCTTT.

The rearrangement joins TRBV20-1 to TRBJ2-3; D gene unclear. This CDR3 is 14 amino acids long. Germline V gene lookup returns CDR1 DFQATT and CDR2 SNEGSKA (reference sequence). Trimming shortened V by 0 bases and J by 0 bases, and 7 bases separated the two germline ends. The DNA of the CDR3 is TGCAGTGCTAGAGATTTAGGTAGCACAGATACGCAGTATTTT. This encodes CSARDLGSTDTQYF.

CDR3 nucleotides: TGCAGTGCTCACAGGGCGCCCACCTACGAGCAGTACTTC. Translation gives CSAHRAPTYEQYF. The chain is built from TRBV20-1 and TRBJ2-7; the D gene is possibly TRBD1 (6 bases). Germline values: CDR1 DFQATT, CDR2 SNEGSKA (reference sequence). The CDR3 runs to 13 residues. The V end lost 5 bases, the J end lost 2 bases, and 13 bases lay between the germline ends.

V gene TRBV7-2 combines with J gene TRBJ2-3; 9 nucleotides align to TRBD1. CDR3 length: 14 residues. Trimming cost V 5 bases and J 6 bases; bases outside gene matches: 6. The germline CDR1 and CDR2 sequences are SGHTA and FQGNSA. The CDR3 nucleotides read TGTGCCAGCAGCGCGGGACAGGGAGGGGATACGCAGTATTTT. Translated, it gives CASSAGQGGDTQYF.

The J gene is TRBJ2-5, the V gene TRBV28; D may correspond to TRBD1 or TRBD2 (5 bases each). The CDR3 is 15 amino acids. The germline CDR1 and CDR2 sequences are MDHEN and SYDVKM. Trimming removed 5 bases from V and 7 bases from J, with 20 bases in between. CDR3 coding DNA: TGTGCCAGCAGTGCTACGGGGCTAGGTGAAGGGACCCAGTACTTC. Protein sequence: CASSATGLGEGTQYF.

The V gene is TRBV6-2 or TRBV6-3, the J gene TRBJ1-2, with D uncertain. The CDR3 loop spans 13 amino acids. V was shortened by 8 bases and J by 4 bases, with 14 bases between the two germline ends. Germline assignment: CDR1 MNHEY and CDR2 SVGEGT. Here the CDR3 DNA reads TGTGCCAGCCGGCCGGCGGCAGGCTATGGCTACACCTTC. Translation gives CASRPAAGYGYTF.

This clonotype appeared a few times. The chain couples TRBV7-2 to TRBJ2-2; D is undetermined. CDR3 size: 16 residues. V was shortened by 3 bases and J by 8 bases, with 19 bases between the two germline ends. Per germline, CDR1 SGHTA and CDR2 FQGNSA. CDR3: CASSFSKRSFGGELFF. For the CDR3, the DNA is TGTGCCAGCAGCTTTAGTAAGAGGAGCTTCGGAGGGGAGCTGTTTTTT.

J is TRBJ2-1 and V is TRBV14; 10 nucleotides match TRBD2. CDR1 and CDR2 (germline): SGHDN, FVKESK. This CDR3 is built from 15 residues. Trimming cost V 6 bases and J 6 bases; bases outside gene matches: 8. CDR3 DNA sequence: TGTGCCAGCAGTCAAAGTAGCGGGAGGACCAATGAGCAGTTCTTC. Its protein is CASSQSSGRTNEQFF.

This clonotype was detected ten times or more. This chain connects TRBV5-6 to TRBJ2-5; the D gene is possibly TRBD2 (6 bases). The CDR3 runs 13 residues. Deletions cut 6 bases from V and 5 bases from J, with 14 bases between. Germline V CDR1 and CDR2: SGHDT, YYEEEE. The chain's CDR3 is CASNPRRVETQYF. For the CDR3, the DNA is TGTGCCAGCAACCCCCGGAGGGTTGAGACCCAGTACTTC.

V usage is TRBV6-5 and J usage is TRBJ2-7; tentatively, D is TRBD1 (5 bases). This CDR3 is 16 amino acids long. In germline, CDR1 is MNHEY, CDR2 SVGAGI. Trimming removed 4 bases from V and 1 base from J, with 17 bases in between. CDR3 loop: CASSFSLGAVSYEQYF. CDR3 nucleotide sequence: TGTGCCAGCAGTTTTTCTTTAGGGGCCGTTTCCTACGAGCAGTACTTC.

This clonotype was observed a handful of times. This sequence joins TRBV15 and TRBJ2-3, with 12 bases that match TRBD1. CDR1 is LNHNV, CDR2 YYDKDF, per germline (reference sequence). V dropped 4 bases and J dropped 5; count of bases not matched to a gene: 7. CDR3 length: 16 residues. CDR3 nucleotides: TGTGCCACCAGCATAAGGGACAGGGGGCTTGGAGATACGCAGTATTTT. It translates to CATSIRDRGLGDTQYF.

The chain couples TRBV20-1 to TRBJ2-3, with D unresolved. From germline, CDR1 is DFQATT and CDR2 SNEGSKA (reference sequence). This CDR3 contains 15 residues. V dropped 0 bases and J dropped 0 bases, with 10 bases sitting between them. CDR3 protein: CSARDEYPSTDTQYF. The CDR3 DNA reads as TGCAGTGCTAGAGATGAATACCCTAGCACAGATACGCAGTATTTT.

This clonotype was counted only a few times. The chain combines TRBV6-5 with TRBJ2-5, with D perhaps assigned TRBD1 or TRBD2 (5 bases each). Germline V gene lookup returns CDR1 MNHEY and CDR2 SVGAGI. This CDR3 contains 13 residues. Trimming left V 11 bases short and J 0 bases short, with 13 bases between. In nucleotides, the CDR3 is TGTGCCGGACAACTAGGGGACCAAGAGACCCAGTACTTC. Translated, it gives CAGQLGDQETQYF.

DNA for the CDR3: TGTGCCAGCAGTTTCGGGGGAGTGGACCCCGGGGAGCTGTTTTTT. Translating it yields CASSFGGVDPGELFF. The V gene is TRBV12-3 or TRBV12-4, the J gene TRBJ2-2, with D perhaps TRBD2 (6 bases). V gave up 3 bases and J gave up 6 bases, with 14 bases separating them. There are 15 residues in the CDR3.

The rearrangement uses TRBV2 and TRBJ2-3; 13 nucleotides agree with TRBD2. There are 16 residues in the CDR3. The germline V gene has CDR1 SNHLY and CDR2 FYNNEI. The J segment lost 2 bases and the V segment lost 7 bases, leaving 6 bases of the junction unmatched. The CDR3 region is CASTRGLAGDTDTQYF. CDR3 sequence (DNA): TGTGCCAGCACCAGAGGACTAGCGGGGGACACAGATACGCAGTATTTT.

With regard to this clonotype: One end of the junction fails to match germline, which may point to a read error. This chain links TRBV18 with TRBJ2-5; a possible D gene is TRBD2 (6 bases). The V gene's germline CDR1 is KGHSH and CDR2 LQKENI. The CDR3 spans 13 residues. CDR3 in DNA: TGTGACAGCTCACTGGGACTTCAAGAGACCCAGTACTTC. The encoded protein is CDSSLGLQETQYF.

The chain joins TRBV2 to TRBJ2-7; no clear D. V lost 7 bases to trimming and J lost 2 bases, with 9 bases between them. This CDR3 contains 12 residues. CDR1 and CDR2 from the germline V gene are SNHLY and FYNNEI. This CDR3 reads CASNSGPYEQYF. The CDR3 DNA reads TGTGCCAGCAATTCTGGGCCCTACGAGCAGTACTTC. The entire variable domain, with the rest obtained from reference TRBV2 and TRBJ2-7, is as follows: EPEVTQTPSHQVTQMGQEVILRCVPISNHLYFYWYRQILGQKVEFLVSFYNNEISEKSEIFDDQFSVERPDGSNFTLKIRSTKLEDSAMYFCASNSGPYEQYFGPGTRLTVT.

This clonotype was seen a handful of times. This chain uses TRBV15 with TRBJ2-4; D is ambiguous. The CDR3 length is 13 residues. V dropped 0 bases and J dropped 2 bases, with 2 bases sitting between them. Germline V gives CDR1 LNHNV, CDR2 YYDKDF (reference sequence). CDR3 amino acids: CATSRDPKNIQYF. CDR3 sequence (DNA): TGTGCCACCAGCAGAGATCCCAAAAACATTCAGTACTTC.

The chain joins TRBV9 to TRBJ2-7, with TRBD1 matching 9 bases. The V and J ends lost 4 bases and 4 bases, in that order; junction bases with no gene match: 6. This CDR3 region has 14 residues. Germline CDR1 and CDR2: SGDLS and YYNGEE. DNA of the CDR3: TGTGCCAGCAGCCCCCGGGACAGGGAGTACGAGCAGTACTTC. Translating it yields CASSPRDREYEQYF.

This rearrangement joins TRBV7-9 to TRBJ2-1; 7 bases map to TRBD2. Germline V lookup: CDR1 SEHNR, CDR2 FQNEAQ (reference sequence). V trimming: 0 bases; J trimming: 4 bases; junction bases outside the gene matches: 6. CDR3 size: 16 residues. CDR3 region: CASSLAAGVQYNEQFF. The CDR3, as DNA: TGTGCCAGCAGCTTAGCGGCGGGAGTACAATACAATGAGCAGTTCTTC.

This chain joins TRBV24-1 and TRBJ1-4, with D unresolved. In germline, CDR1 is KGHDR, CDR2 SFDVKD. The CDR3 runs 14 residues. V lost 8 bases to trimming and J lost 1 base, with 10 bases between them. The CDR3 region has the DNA TGTGCCACCACTTGGCAGCTAACTAATGAAAAACTGTTTTTT. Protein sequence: CATTWQLTNEKLFF.